This TCR beta chain was sequenced in a study of cytomegalovirus exposure and HLA in healthy donors. Across the study: Counted in an early data release were approximately 80 million unique TCRs from HLA-typed donors.

Donors likely had unrecorded immune exposures despite being nominally healthy when sampled. A multiplex PCR was run with 60 Vbeta primers and 13 Jbeta primers. The data were produced by immunoSEQ multiplex PCR, yet TCRdb's version contains in-frame clones alone and is incomplete. Of under 300,000 clones in the sample, 81% were seen once. Material: PBMCs. The origin of this receptor is a woman aged 60-75 years in good health and CMV-seropositive.

This CDR3 is CASSQGSGRGGTQYF. The CDR3 DNA is TGTGCCAGCAGCCAAGGCAGCGGGAGGGGGGGTACGCAGTATTTT. The genes are TRBV5-4 and TRBJ2-3; 10 bases align to TRBD2. J lost 8 bases, V lost 4 bases, and 10 bases had no gene match. CDR3 length: 15 amino acids. The V gene's germline CDR1 is SGHNT and CDR2 YYREEE (reference sequence). Full variable domain (outside the CDR3, taken from reference TRBV5-4 and TRBJ2-3): ETGVTQSPTHLIKTRGQQVTLRCSSQSGHNTVSWYQQALGQGPQFIFQYYREEENGRGNFPPRFSGLQFPNYSSELNVNALELDDSALYLCASSQGSGRGGTQYFGPGTRLTVL.